Each of the 20 T cell receptor beta chains below was sequenced from the same sample in a study of T cell responses to AZD1222 COVID-19 vaccine. TCRdb's table, derived via immunoSEQ multiplex PCR, lists solely in-frame clones and lacks some. The sample has more than 50,000 clones, 70% to 90% seen once; the top ten hold 3.9%. The material sequenced was peripheral blood, taken on day 0 of AZD1222 vaccination. Receptors were obtained from an adult in good health.

This chain joins TRBV11-2 and TRBJ2-1; 10 bases are shared with TRBD2. The CDR3 spans 17 residues. V lost 1 base, J lost 3 bases, and 6 bases stayed unmatched. Germline V lookup: CDR1 SGHAT, CDR2 FQNNGV. CDR3 in DNA: TGTGCCAGCAGCTTAGGGACTAGCGGCCTTCTCTACAATGAGCAGTTCTTC. Encoded protein: CASSLGTSGLLYNEQFF.

The chain recombines TRBV3-1 (or the pseudogene TRBV3-2) with TRBJ2-5; 8 bases agree with TRBD2. Germline values: CDR1 LGHDT, CDR2 YNNKEL (reference sequence). V dropped 8 bases and J dropped 4; count of bases not matched to a gene: 12. The CDR3 contains 15 residues. This chain's CDR3 is CASSKPGGGRETQYF. The DNA for the CDR3 is TGTGCCAGCTCCAAACCGGGGGGGGGCCGAGAGACCCAGTACTTC.

This sequence joins TRBV3-1 (or the pseudogene TRBV3-2) and TRBJ1-6; D gene uncertain. The germline V gene has CDR1 LGHDT and CDR2 YNNKEL (reference sequence). The CDR3 consists of 16 residues. Trimming stripped 0 bases from V and 0 bases from J, with 6 bases between. This CDR3 reads CASSQDRGSYNSPLHF. The CDR3 nucleotides read TGTGCCAGCAGCCAAGATCGAGGCTCCTATAATTCACCCCTCCACTTT.

J is TRBJ1-2 and V is TRBV12-3 or TRBV12-4; D is unclear. This CDR3 comprises 13 residues. Trimming stripped 1 base from V and 4 bases from J, with 7 bases between. The CDR3 is CASSLVGGYGYTF. CDR3 DNA sequence: TGTGCCAGCAGTTTAGTGGGTGGCTATGGCTACACCTTC.

This sequence joins TRBV5-4 and TRBJ1-3; D is possibly TRBD1 (5 bases). This CDR3 has 15 amino acids. V lost 4 bases and J lost 6, with 17 bases in between. Germline V lookup: CDR1 SGHNT, CDR2 YYREEE (reference sequence). CDR3 in DNA: TGTGCCAGCAGCACGGGGGGAAATGGTGAAAACACCATATATTTT. Its protein is CASSTGGNGENTIYF. Together with reference TRBV5-4 and TRBJ1-3, the CDR3 gives the full variable domain: ETGVTQSPTHLIKTRGQQVTLRCSSQSGHNTVSWYQQALGQGPQFIFQYYREEENGRGNFPPRFSGLQFPNYSSELNVNALELDDSALYLCASSTGGNGENTIYFGEGSWLTVV.

The chain is built from TRBV4-2 and TRBJ2-7, with D tentatively TRBD1 (6 bases). Germline CDR1 reads LGHNA; CDR2 reads YNFKEQ. The CDR3 has 14 amino acids. The V and J ends lost 2 bases and 3 bases respectively, with 11 bases between them. CDR3 amino acids: CASSQRTAYYEQYF. CDR3 DNA: TGTGCCAGCAGCCAACGGACAGCATACTACGAGCAGTACTTC.

The V and J genes are TRBV4-3 and TRBJ1-4, with a tentative D call TRBD1 (6 bases). Germline values: CDR1 LGHNA, CDR2 YSLEER. The CDR3 is 15 residues long. The germline V and J ends were trimmed by 3 bases and 0 bases, with 8 bases remaining between them. The chain's CDR3 is CASSQDRATNEKLFF. CDR3 DNA: TGCGCCAGCAGCCAGGACAGAGCAACTAATGAAAAACTGTTTTTT.

This clone was picked up a small number of times. This rearrangement joins TRBV19 to TRBJ1-2; D is uncertain. Deletions cut 7 bases from V and 2 bases from J, with 14 bases between. Germline-derived CDR1 and CDR2 are LNHDA and SQIVND (reference sequence). CDR3 length: 14 residues. The CDR3 reads CASTKDTRNYGYTF. Here the CDR3 DNA reads TGTGCCAGTACCAAAGACACGAGAAACTATGGCTACACCTTC.

The rearrangement joins TRBV12-3 or TRBV12-4 to TRBJ1-5; D is unresolved. V was clipped by 6 bases and J by 0 bases, with 6 bases between them. The CDR3 covers 13 residues. DNA of the CDR3: TGTGCCAGCAGCGGGAATAGCAATCAGCCCCAGCATTTT. Translation gives CASSGNSNQPQHF.

This chain uses TRBV24-1 with TRBJ2-5, with D perhaps assigned TRBD1 or TRBD2 (5 bases each). Germline-derived CDR1 and CDR2 are KGHDR and SFDVKD. Trimming took 0 bases from V and 5 from J, leaving 9 bases between them. This CDR3 comprises 14 residues. CDR3 protein: CATSDLSWGETQYF. DNA for the CDR3: TGTGCCACCAGTGATTTGAGCTGGGGGGAGACCCAGTACTTC.

The chain combines TRBV6-5 with TRBJ1-6, with 8 nucleotides matching TRBD1. CDR1 and CDR2 (germline): MNHEY, SVGAGI. CDR3 length: 15 amino acids. The trim removed 8 bases at V and 13 bases at J, leaving 16 bases unmatched. CDR3 residues: CASQGARLDRSPLHF. In nucleotides, the CDR3 is TGTGCCAGCCAGGGGGCCCGACTAGACAGGTCGCCCCTCCACTTT.

The rearrangement links TRBV18 to TRBJ1-1, with 8 bases that match TRBD1. CDR3 length: 14 residues. CDR1 KGHSH and CDR2 LQKENI come from the germline V gene. Losses at the gene ends were 6 bases for V and 1 base for J; bases not matched to a gene: 4. The CDR3 here is CASSQGATNTEAFF. The CDR3 DNA sequence: TGTGCCAGCTCCCAGGGGGCCACGAACACTGAAGCTTTCTTT.

The rearrangement uses TRBV2 and TRBJ2-7; weak D call: TRBD2 (5 bases). V shed 5 bases and J shed 0 bases, with 11 bases lying between them. CDR3 size: 14 residues. The germline V gene has CDR1 SNHLY and CDR2 FYNNEI. The CDR3 protein is CASSKDWSSYEQYF. CDR3 in DNA: TGTGCCAGCAGTAAGGACTGGAGCTCCTACGAGCAGTACTTC.

The genes are TRBV27 and TRBJ2-1; no clear D. The ends were cut back, 2 bases at V and 8 bases at J, with 10 bases in the middle. The CDR3 has 13 residues. CDR1 MNHEY and CDR2 SMNVEV come from the germline V gene (reference sequence). The CDR3 sequence is CASSLSGIYEQFF. The CDR3 bases are TGTGCCAGCAGTTTAAGTGGCATATATGAGCAGTTCTTC.

The chain carries TRBV9 and TRBJ2-1; TRBD2 matches 9 bases. CDR1 and CDR2 from the germline V gene are SGDLS and YYNGEE. V lost 1 base to trimming and J lost 9 bases; unmatched junction nucleotides: 8. This CDR3 region has 15 residues. The CDR3 loop reads CASSVNSGGISEQFF. The CDR3 DNA reads TGTGCCAGCAGCGTAAACAGCGGGGGGATAAGTGAGCAGTTCTTC.

The chain joins TRBV28 to TRBJ1-6, with 7 nucleotides matching TRBD1. The CDR3 contains 16 residues. Germline trimming cut 4 bases from V and 5 bases from J; bases unmatched to any gene: 8. CDR1 and CDR2 (germline): MDHEN, SYDVKM. This chain's CDR3 is CASSSETGPNNSPLHF. The CDR3 nucleotides read TGTGCCAGCAGTTCGGAGACAGGGCCAAATAATTCACCCCTCCACTTT.

This CDR3 is CASSGGGSSGANVLTF. The CDR3 DNA is TGTGCCAGCTCAGGGGGTGGAAGCTCTGGGGCCAACGTCCTGACTTTC. This rearrangement joins TRBV2 to TRBJ2-6, with 7 bases fitting TRBD1. Looked up from germline, CDR1 is SNHLY and CDR2 is FYNNEI. The J segment lost 0 bases and the V segment lost 8 bases, leaving 7 bases of the junction unmatched. CDR3 size: 16 residues.

This clone has a single count. The chain links TRBV25-1 to TRBJ1-1; possible D gene TRBD1, 5 bases. Looked up from germline, CDR1 is MGHDK and CDR2 is SYGVNS. Trimming removed 2 bases from V and 1 base from J, with 11 bases in between. The CDR3 has 15 amino acids. For the CDR3, the DNA is TGTGCCAGCAGTGAACAGGGAACTCCGAACACTGAAGCTTTCTTT. It encodes CASSEQGTPNTEAFF. Looking up the rest from reference TRBV25-1 and TRBJ1-1 gives the full variable domain: EADIYQTPRYLVIGTGKKITLECSQTMGHDKMYWYQQDPGMELHLIHYSYGVNSTEKGDLSSESTVSRIRTEHFPLTLESARPSHTSQYLCASSEQGTPNTEAFFGQGTRLTVV.

This clone was recorded a few times. This chain connects TRBV18 to TRBJ2-7, with 8 bases lining up with TRBD1. CDR1 is KGHSH and CDR2 is LQKENI in the germline V gene. This CDR3 has 14 amino acids. The V and J ends lost 3 bases and 6 bases, in that order; junction bases with no gene match: 7. The CDR3 loop is CASSPSTGAGEQYF. DNA of the CDR3: TGTGCCAGCTCACCCTCGACAGGGGCGGGCGAGCAGTACTTC.

The chain joins TRBV30 to TRBJ1-3; 9 positions match TRBD1. CDR3 length: 15 residues. V gave up 1 base and J gave up 4 bases; unmatched junction bases: 5. Per the germline V gene, CDR1 is GTSNPN and CDR2 is SVGIG (reference sequence). CDR3 DNA sequence: TGTGCCTGGAGTGAGGGGACAGGGTCCGGAAACACCATATATTTT. As protein: CAWSEGTGSGNTIYF.